A selection of T cell receptor beta chains follows, all from one sample in a study of early T cells in non-severe SARS-CoV-2 infection. TCRdb analysed the 5' RACE reads with MiXCR anew, one entry per CDR3 protein. Here the sample spans more than 25,000 distinct CDR3 sequences, around 5.4% being singletons. Source material: whole blood. These receptors all come from an adult who was a healthcare worker with PCR-confirmed SARS-CoV-2 infection or an uninfected control (not recorded which). CDR3s include the opening cysteine and the closing phenylalanine or tryptophan. Fields, in order: V gene, CDR3 protein.

TRBV18	CASSQDNYGYTF
TRBV7-6	CASSLGEYNEQFF
TRBV6-2/TRBV6-3	CASTPGRGAITPGELFF
TRBV5-5	CASSSSRTGWGNTEAFF
TRBV12-3/TRBV12-4	CASSPSRGSTGELFF
TRBV10-3	CAIRGQENQPQHF
TRBV7-2	CASSSKGQGNTEAFF
TRBV12-3/TRBV12-4	CASNLAGGLTDTQYF
TRBV9	CASSVGRLAVETQYF
TRBV11-2	CASSSLQGRMTGELFF
TRBV20-1	CSANSPGESNTEAFF
TRBV27	CATSGELGTDTQYF
TRBV7-9	CASSLNFDSNEKLFF
TRBV11-2	CASSPRSGGPDTGELFF
TRBV28	CASSFFAGINQPQHF
TRBV20-1	CSARFREGGTDTQYF
TRBV5-1	CASSLDAGGNQPQHF
TRBV6-6	CASSEHRDYPYEQYF
TRBV7-2	CASSLEQGNSPLHF
TRBV30	CAWSTPIWRSVTEAFF
TRBV7-9	CASSLAGGSREQYF
TRBV6-5	CASSIGQENNQPQHF
TRBV5-1	CASSLMGGSYISYEQYF
TRBV4-2	CASSQDSVLGQYF
TRBV12-3/TRBV12-4	CASTGRGGSYEQYF
TRBV7-2	CASSLEGQPNEKLFF
TRBV7-7	CASSLEGQGTQYF
TRBV7-2	CASSLGSGGTPLHF
TRBV10-3	CAINTDRGDRRNTEAFF
TRBV7-6	CASSLTGSGANVLTF
TRBV7-6	CASSLSVAGGGETQYF
TRBV4-2	CASSYSTTAQGDEQFF
TRBV5-1	CASRQGDILNEQYF
TRBV28	CASSLQSGSEQFF
TRBV4-3	CASSPGQGAPNEQFF
TRBV11-2	CASSHRDREQYF
TRBV7-7	CASSLGSTDTQYF
TRBV9	CASSVGDLNTEAFF
TRBV4-3	CASSQEMGAGPPDTQYF
TRBV4-3	CASSPQDGGPRTQYF
TRBV24-1	CATSNSGANVLTF